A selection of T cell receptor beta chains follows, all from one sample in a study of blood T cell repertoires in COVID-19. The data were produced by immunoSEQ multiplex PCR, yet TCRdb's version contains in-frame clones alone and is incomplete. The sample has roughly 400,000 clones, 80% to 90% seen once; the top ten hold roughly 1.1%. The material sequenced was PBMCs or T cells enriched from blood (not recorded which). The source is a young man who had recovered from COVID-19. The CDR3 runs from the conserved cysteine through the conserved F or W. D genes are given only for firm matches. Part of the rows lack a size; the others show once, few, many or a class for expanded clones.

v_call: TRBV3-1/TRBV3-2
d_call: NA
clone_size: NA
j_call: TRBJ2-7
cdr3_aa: CASSQGFRATYEQYF
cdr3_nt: TGTGCCAGCAGCCAAGGTTTCAGGGCGACCTACGAGCAGTACTTC

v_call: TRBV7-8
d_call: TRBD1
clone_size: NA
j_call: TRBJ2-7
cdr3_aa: CASRDTGGQGSYEQYF
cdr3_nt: TGTGCCAGCAGGGACACCGGGGGACAGGGATCCTACGAGCAGTACTTC

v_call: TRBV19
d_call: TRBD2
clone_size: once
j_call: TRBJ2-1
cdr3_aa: CASRILAGVSNEQFF
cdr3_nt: TGTGCCAGTAGAATACTAGCGGGAGTAAGCAATGAGCAGTTCTTC

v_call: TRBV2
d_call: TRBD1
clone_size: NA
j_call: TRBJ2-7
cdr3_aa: CASTGPVLRTGHEQYF
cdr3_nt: TGTGCCAGCACGGGACCCGTTTTACGGACAGGCCACGAGCAGTACTTC

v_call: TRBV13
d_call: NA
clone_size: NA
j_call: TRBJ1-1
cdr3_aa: CASSLGQTNTEAFF
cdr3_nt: TGTGCCAGCAGCTTAGGACAGACGAACACTGAAGCTTTCTTT

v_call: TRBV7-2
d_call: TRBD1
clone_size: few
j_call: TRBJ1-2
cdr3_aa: CASSLQGAPARGYTF
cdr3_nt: TGTGCCAGCAGCTTACAGGGGGCGCCAGCTAGGGGCTACACCTTC

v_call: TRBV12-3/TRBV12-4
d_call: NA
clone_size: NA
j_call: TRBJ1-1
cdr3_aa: CASSLRGTEAFF
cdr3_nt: TGTGCCAGCAGTTTACGAGGCACTGAAGCTTTCTTT

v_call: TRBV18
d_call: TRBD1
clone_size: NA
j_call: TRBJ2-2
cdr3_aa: CASSPPGQGIAGELFF
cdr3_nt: TGTGCCAGCTCACCCCCGGGACAGGGGATCGCCGGGGAGCTGTTTTTT

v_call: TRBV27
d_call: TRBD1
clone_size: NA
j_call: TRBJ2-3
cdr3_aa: CASSSTGGSTDTQYF
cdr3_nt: TGTGCCAGCAGTTCTACAGGGGGGAGCACAGATACGCAGTATTTT

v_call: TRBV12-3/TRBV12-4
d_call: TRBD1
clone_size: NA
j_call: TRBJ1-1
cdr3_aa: CASSFGTVCFF
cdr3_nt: TGTGCCAGCAGTTTCGGGACAGTTTGTTTCTTT

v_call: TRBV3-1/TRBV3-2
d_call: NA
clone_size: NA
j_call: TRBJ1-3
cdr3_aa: CASSQDPGVGNTIYF
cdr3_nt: TGTGCCAGCAGCCAAGATCCCGGGGTTGGAAACACCATATATTTT

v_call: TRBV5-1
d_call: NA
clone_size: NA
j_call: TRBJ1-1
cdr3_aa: CASSLTGRGDTEAFF
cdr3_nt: TGCGCCAGCAGCTTGACGGGTCGCGGGGACACTGAAGCTTTCTTT

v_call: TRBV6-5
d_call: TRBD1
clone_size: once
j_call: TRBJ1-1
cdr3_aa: CASRLTGGASAFF
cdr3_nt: TGTGCCAGCAGATTGACAGGGGGAGCTAGCGCTTTCTTT

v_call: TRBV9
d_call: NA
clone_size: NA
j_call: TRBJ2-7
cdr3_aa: CASSVFGAPYSYEQYF
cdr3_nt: TGTGCCAGCAGCGTATTTGGGGCCCCCTACTCCTACGAGCAGTACTTC

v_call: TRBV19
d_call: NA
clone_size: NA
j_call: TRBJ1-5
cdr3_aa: CASSIVTGTWQPQHF
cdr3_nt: TGTGCCAGTAGTATAGTAACGGGAACCTGGCAGCCCCAGCATTTT

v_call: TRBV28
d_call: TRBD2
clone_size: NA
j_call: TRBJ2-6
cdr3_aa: CASTPGGGTGANVLTF
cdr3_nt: TGTGCCAGCACCCCGGGCGGGGGAACCGGGGCCAACGTCCTGACTTTC

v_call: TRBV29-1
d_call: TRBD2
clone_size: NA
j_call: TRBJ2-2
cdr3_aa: CSSRDYNTGELFF
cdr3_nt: TGCAGCTCCCGGGACTATAACACCGGGGAGCTGTTTTTT

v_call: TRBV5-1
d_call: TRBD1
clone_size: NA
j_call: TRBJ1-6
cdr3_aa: CASSQGAAINSPLHF
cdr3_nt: TGCGCCAGCAGCCAGGGGGCAGCGATAAATTCACCCCTCCACTTT

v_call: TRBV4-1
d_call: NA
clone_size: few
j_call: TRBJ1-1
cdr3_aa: CASSHPDRLNTEAFF
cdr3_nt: TGCGCCAGCAGCCACCCAGACAGGCTGAACACTGAAGCTTTCTTT

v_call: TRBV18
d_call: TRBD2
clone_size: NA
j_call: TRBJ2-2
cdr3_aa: CASSPLLAGGAGELFF
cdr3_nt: TGTGCCAGCTCACCACTACTAGCGGGAGGAGCCGGGGAGCTGTTTTTT

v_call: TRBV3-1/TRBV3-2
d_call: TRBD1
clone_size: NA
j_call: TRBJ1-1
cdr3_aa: CASSPSSGTGNTEAFF
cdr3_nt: TGTGCCAGCAGCCCCTCCTCCGGGACAGGGAACACTGAAGCTTTCTTT

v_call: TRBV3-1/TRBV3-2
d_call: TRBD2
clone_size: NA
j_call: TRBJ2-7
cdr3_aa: CASSQDLRTSGSGAYEQYF
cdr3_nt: TGTGCCAGCAGCCAAGATCTACGGACTAGCGGGAGTGGGGCCTACGAGCAGTACTTC

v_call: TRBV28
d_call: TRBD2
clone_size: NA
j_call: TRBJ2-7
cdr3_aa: CASSTTSSGAYEQYF
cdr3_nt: TGTGCCAGCAGTACGACTAGCTCGGGGGCCTACGAGCAGTACTTC

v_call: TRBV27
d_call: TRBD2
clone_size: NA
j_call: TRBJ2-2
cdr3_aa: CASSFSGTSGPRRGTGELFF
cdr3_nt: TGTGCCAGCAGTTTTTCCGGGACTAGCGGCCCTCGGCGGGGCACCGGGGAGCTGTTTTTT

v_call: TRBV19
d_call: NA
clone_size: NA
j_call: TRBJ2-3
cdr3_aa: CASSPQGFIDTQYF
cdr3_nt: TGTGCCAGTAGTCCACAGGGATTTATAGATACGCAGTATTTT

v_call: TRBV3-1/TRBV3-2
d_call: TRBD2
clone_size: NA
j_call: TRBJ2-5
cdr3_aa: CASSQEMTSGKETQYF
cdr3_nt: TGTGCCAGCAGCCAAGAGATGACTAGCGGGAAGGAGACCCAGTACTTC

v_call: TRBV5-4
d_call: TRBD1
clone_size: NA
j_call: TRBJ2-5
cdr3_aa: CATTGGGSGETQYF
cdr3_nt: TGTGCCACCACAGGGGGCGGGTCGGGAGAGACCCAGTACTTC